The clone carrying this T cell receptor beta chain was observed many times. This entry is derived from a study of blood T cells in healthy people across ages. Sample-barcoded 5' priming and a J-beta primer mix drove a second PCR of about 7 to 11 cycles. TCRdb reprocessed the 5' RACE reads with MiXCR, giving one entry per CDR3 protein. The sample lists around 650,000 distinct CDR3 sequences, less than 40% occurring once. The V segment lost 3 bases and the J segment 5 bases; nucleotides outside the gene matches: 4. The V gene's germline CDR1 is SEHNR and CDR2 FQNEAQ (reference sequence). The CDR3 covers 14 residues.

The receptor was isolated from a woman older than 75 in good health. The J gene is TRBJ2-1, the V gene TRBV7-9; 7 bases are a match to TRBD2. The sample comprised blood. The CDR3 DNA reads TGTGCCAGCAGCTTCGCGGGACTAAACAATGAGCAGTTCTTC. Translating gives CASSFAGLNNEQFF.